Below are 12 T cell receptor beta chains sequenced from a single sample in a study of blood T cells in healthy people across ages. Next came a second PCR, run for about 6 to 12 cycles, which used a sample-barcoded 5' primer along with a J-beta primer mix. One entry per CDR3 protein results from TCRdb running MiXCR on the 5' RACE reads. The data show about 1.1 million distinct CDR3 sequences, 35% to 40% seen once. Sequenced sample: blood. These receptors came from a man aged 18 to 35 in good health.

The gene calls are TRBV24-1 and TRBJ2-5; TRBD2 is a possible D gene (5 bases). CDR3 length: 16 residues. V was shortened by 0 bases and J by 2 bases, with 12 bases between the two germline ends. CDR1 KGHDR and CDR2 SFDVKD come from the germline V gene. CDR3 residues: CATSDLYGGGQETQYF. CDR3 bases: TGTGCCACCAGTGATTTGTACGGAGGTGGGCAAGAGACCCAGTACTTC.

V and J are TRBV7-9 and TRBJ1-2, with 11 bases lining up with TRBD1. The V segment lost 5 bases and the J segment 1 base; nucleotides outside the gene matches: 15. Germline-derived CDR1 and CDR2 are SEHNR and FQNEAQ (reference sequence). The CDR3 sequence is 19 residues long. The DNA for the CDR3 is TGTGCCAGCAGCGTCTACCGGCGGGACAGGGGGAGTTTTAACTATGGCTACACCTTC. This sequence encodes CASSVYRRDRGSFNYGYTF.

The chain carries TRBV4-1 and TRBJ1-5; unclear D gene. The V and J ends lost 3 bases and 1 base respectively, with 10 bases between them. The CDR3 is 15 residues long. Germline V CDR1 and CDR2: MGHRA, YSYEKL. The CDR3: CASSQVRDSNQPQHF. As DNA, the CDR3 is TGCGCCAGCAGCCAGGTCCGCGACAGCAATCAGCCCCAGCATTTT.

To note about this clonotype: A much larger clone is a single base away; this may be a read error. The chain uses TRBV9 and TRBJ2-5; 7 bases agree with TRBD2. There are 15 residues in the CDR3. From germline, CDR1 is SGDLS and CDR2 YYNGEE. The V gene end was trimmed by 6 bases and the J gene end by 2 bases; junction bases not matched to a gene: 10. The CDR3 DNA reads TGTGCCAGCAACGTGGGGACTACCCCTCAAGAGACCCAGTACTTC. This sequence encodes CASNVGTTPQETQYF.

The chain is built from TRBV6-5 and TRBJ1-4, with TRBD1 identical over 7 bases. The CDR3 length is 14 residues. V was clipped by 2 bases and J by 8 bases; unmatched bases: 5. Looked up from germline, CDR1 is MNHEY and CDR2 is SVGAGI. CDR3 sequence reads: CASSYAGDREKLFF. The DNA of the CDR3 is TGTGCCAGCAGTTACGCGGGGGACAGAGAAAAACTGTTTTTT.

The rearrangement links TRBV3-1 to TRBJ2-1; D not certain. The V and J ends lost 1 base and 4 bases respectively, with 11 bases between them. This CDR3 has 15 amino acids. Germline V gene sequence: CDR1 LGHDT, CDR2 YNNKEL (reference sequence). The DNA for the CDR3 is TGTGCCAGCAGCCAAGGTGGGTTTGTATACAATGAGCAGTTCTTC. Residues: CASSQGGFVYNEQFF.

This clonotype occurred a few times. This chain uses TRBV4-2 with TRBJ1-6; D remains ambiguous. The germline CDR1 and CDR2 sequences are LGHNA and YNFKEQ. The CDR3 has 16 residues. The germline V and J ends were trimmed by 0 bases and 7 bases, with 13 bases remaining between them. In DNA, the CDR3 is TGTGCCAGCAGCCAAGAGTACGGAACCTCCAATTCACCCCTCCACTTT. This gives the protein CASSQEYGTSNSPLHF.

This clonotype occurred a few times. This sequence joins TRBV10-3 and TRBJ1-4; 11 nucleotides match TRBD1. This CDR3 is 13 amino acids long. Per the germline V gene, CDR1 is ENHRY and CDR2 is SYGVKD. V lost 10 bases to trimming and J lost 7 bases; unmatched junction nucleotides: 5. The CDR3 bases are TGTGCCACCTGGGACAGGGGGGGTGAAAAACTGTTTTTT. Translation gives CATWDRGGEKLFF.

A few counts support this clonotype. The gene calls are TRBV3-1 and TRBJ2-3; D perhaps matches TRBD2 (6 bases). Trimming pared 6 bases from V and 4 bases from J, leaving 17 bases between. The germline V gene encodes CDR1 LGHDT and CDR2 YNNKEL (reference sequence). The CDR3 is made up of 15 amino acids. CDR3 sequence (DNA): TGTGCCAGCAGACCCAGATTTCTAGCGTCAGATACGCAGTATTTT. Encoded protein: CASRPRFLASDTQYF.

The chain combines TRBV2 with TRBJ2-1, with D unclear. Trimming pared 3 bases from V and 2 bases from J, leaving 11 bases between. There are 15 residues in the CDR3. The germline CDR1 and CDR2 sequences are SNHLY and FYNNEI. CDR3 sequence reads: CASSENSATYNEQFF. The CDR3 DNA reads TGTGCCAGCAGTGAGAACAGCGCCACCTACAATGAGCAGTTCTTC.

Regarding this clonotype: One base away lies a much larger clone, so this may be a sequencing read error. The chain recombines TRBV20-1 with TRBJ1-2; D not resolved. The germline CDR1 and CDR2 sequences are DFQATT and SNEGSKA (reference sequence). This CDR3 has 15 amino acids. In DNA form, the CDR3 reads TGCGGTGCTAGAGATAATAGGCAGCAAGACTATGGCTACACCTTC. As protein: CGARDNRQQDYGYTF.

V usage is TRBV5-1 and J usage is TRBJ2-3; unclear D gene. V was trimmed by 7 bases and J by 4 bases, leaving 16 bases between them. Per the germline V gene, CDR1 is SGHRS and CDR2 is YFSETQ. The CDR3 is 14 residues long. In nucleotides, the CDR3 is TGCGCCAGCCAACGCGGCCTAGATTCAGATACGCAGTATTTT. Residues: CASQRGLDSDTQYF.